The 5 T cell receptor beta chains below all came from one sample that was sequenced in a study of shared clonotypes between healthy human individuals. Naive-designated CD8 cells lacked CD45RO, were positively enriched for CCR7, and omitted terminally differentiated effector memory CD45RA+ cells. TCRdb's table, derived via immunoSEQ multiplex PCR, lists solely in-frame clones and lacks some. Counted here are roughly 2.1 million clones, 90% to 95% occurring once; the ten biggest clones make up 1.5% to 2%. Sample: naive CD8+ T cells from PBMCs. The receptors originated from a man aged 18 to 30 in good health. Some clones in this sample may be carry-over from other donors' samples.

The rearrangement links TRBV10-1 to TRBJ2-7; possible D gene TRBD2, 5 bases. The CDR3 contains 14 residues. Trimming removed 4 bases at V and 4 bases at J, with 14 bases between. CDR1 WNHNN and CDR2 SYGVQD come from the germline V gene (reference sequence). CDR3 DNA: TGCGCCAGCAGTGGCACGGAGACGGGGTACGAGCAGTACTTC. Translated: CASSGTETGYEQYF.

This clone was detected once. The chain uses TRBV6-5 and TRBJ2-7; D is perhaps TRBD1 or TRBD2 (5 bases each). Germline V gene sequence: CDR1 MNHEY, CDR2 SVGAGI. The ends were cut back, 5 bases at V and 0 bases at J, with 11 bases in the middle. The CDR3 consists of 14 residues. Here the CDR3 reads CASSHRDVSYEQYF. CDR3 DNA: TGTGCCAGCAGTCACCGGGACGTCTCCTACGAGCAGTACTTC.

The chain joins TRBV29-1 to TRBJ1-1, with 8 bases identical to TRBD1. Germline-derived CDR1 and CDR2 are SQVTM and ANQGSEA. The CDR3 length is 14 residues. V was clipped by 7 bases and J by 1 base; unmatched bases: 8. CDR3 sequence: CSESSGTGNTEAFF. CDR3 DNA sequence: TGCAGCGAATCTTCCGGGACAGGGAACACTGAAGCTTTCTTT.

V and J are TRBV19 and TRBJ2-7; unclear D gene. Looked up from germline, CDR1 is LNHDA and CDR2 is SQIVND (reference sequence). The CDR3 is made up of 12 amino acids. Trimming stripped 4 bases from V and 3 bases from J, with 7 bases between. The CDR3, as DNA: TGTGCCAGTAGTACAGGTTACTACGAGCAGTACTTC. Protein: CASSTGYYEQYF.

This clone was observed a single time. CDR3 DNA sequence: TGCGCCAGCAGCCACCTCGGACCCACTTCCTACGAGCAGTACTTC. Its translation is CASSHLGPTSYEQYF. The chain recombines TRBV4-1 with TRBJ2-7, with D uncertain. The ends were cut back, 3 bases at V and 1 base at J, with 13 bases in the middle. CDR1 and CDR2 from the germline V gene are MGHRA and YSYEKL. The CDR3 length is 15 residues.